This TCR beta chain comes out of a study of blood T cells in healthy people across ages. This clonotype was seen only a few times. The antigen remains unidentified. The germline V gene encodes CDR1 SGHTA and CDR2 FQGTGA. There are 16 residues in the CDR3. Trimming at V came to 1 base and at J to 9 bases, leaving 11 bases not matched to a gene. Then a second PCR, running about 6 to 12 cycles, was carried out with a sample-barcoded 5' primer and a J-beta primer mix. There were at least 2.5 million CDR3-containing paired-end reads obtained from each sample. TCRdb called the 5' RACE reads again in MiXCR, with one record for every CDR3 protein. The sample has 550,000 to 750,000 distinct CDR3 sequences, 21% seen once; the top ten hold roughly 3.4%. Broader study findings: Expanded clonotype changes were possibly confounded by unknown donor CMV status.

The sample consisted of blood. The chain recombines TRBV7-3 with TRBJ2-1; 8 bases are shared with TRBD1. The sequence derives from an older man in good health. In DNA form, the CDR3 reads TGTGCCAGCAGCTTAAACCCTTCCAGGGGGCTAGGTGAGCAGTTCTTC. Translation gives CASSLNPSRGLGEQFF. Full variable domain (missing parts from reference TRBV7-3 and TRBJ2-1): GAGVSQTPSNKVTEKGKYVELRCDPISGHTALYWYRQSLGQGPEFLIYFQGTGAADDSGLPNDRFFAVRPEGSVSTLKIQRTERGDSAVYLCASSLNPSRGLGEQFFGPGTRLTVL.